This TCR beta chain stems from a study of blood T cell repertoires in COVID-19. Study-wide context: Material from acute and convalescent COVID-19 was sourced from the United States, Italy and Spain.

Sequencing was performed with immunoSEQ multiplex PCR; in TCRdb, only in-frame clones are kept and a portion is missing. The sample carries 70,000 to 95,000 clones, approximately 86% recorded once. V shed 6 bases and J shed 6 bases, with 18 bases lying between them. Germline-derived CDR1 and CDR2 are MNHEY and SVGAGI. The CDR3 consists of 14 residues. The origin of this receptor is a woman in her 70s with acute or convalescent COVID-19. Material: peripheral blood. This chain connects TRBV6-5 to TRBJ2-7; tentatively, D is TRBD1 (6 bases). CDR3: CASRAGTNPLEQYF. The CDR3 DNA follows: TGTGCCAGCAGGGCCGGGACAAATCCTCTCGAGCAGTACTTC.